These 9 T cell receptor beta chains were sequenced from one sample in a study of blood T cell repertoires in COVID-19. Profiling relied on immunoSEQ multiplex PCR, and the TCRdb table lists in-frame clones only, not all of them. The sample contains approximately 460,000 clones, about 88% of which appear only once. The sample taken for sequencing was peripheral blood. The receptor source for this set is a man between 18 and 35 years old with COVID-19, enrolled during active disease.

This clone has just one count. This chain joins TRBV6-2 or TRBV6-3 and TRBJ1-3; D is undetermined. CDR1 and CDR2 (germline): MNHEY, SVGEGT. The germline V and J ends were trimmed by 4 bases and 0 bases, with 7 bases remaining between them. The CDR3 is 14 residues long. CDR3 in amino acids: CASSFGSSGNTIYF. CDR3 nucleotide sequence: TGTGCCAGCAGTTTCGGGAGCTCTGGAAACACCATATATTTT.

This clone has a single count. The chain has TRBV5-5 and TRBJ1-2; a possible D gene is TRBD1 (5 bases). V was cut by 1 base and J by 6 bases, with 13 bases left in between. CDR1 is SGHKS, CDR2 YYEKEE, per germline (reference sequence). The CDR3 has 14 amino acids. CDR3 in amino acids: CASSLQGLAHGYTF. CDR3 coding DNA: TGTGCCAGCAGCTTGCAGGGCCTCGCCCATGGCTACACCTTC.

The rearrangement joins TRBV14 to TRBJ2-7; 8 nucleotides agree with TRBD2. The germline V gene encodes CDR1 SGHDN and CDR2 FVKESK. Trimming took 1 base from V and 4 from J; bases not matched to a gene: 12. The CDR3 is 17 residues long. DNA for the CDR3: TGTGCCAGCAGCCAAGGAAAGCTGAAGCGGGAGAGGTACGAGCAGTACTTC. This sequence encodes CASSQGKLKRERYEQYF.

The CDR3 DNA is TGTGCCAGCAGCTTAATCAGGGGGGCAGAGACCCAGTACTTC. This codes for CASSLIRGAETQYF. This rearrangement joins TRBV7-2 to TRBJ2-5; TRBD1 might be the D (7 bases). The germline CDR1 and CDR2 sequences are SGHTA and FQGNSA. This CDR3 region has 14 residues. The V end was cut by 2 bases, the J end by 4 bases, with 11 bases between.

This clone has only one observation. The chain employs TRBV5-1 and TRBJ1-3, with D maybe TRBD1 (6 bases). Germline V lookup: CDR1 SGHRS, CDR2 YFSETQ. Trimming cost V 0 bases and J 8 bases, with 15 bases left between them. The CDR3 extends over 15 amino acids. CDR3 amino acids: CASSLVQGMTDTIYF. The CDR3 nucleotides read TGCGCCAGCAGCTTGGTGCAGGGGATGACGGACACCATATATTTT.

The chain employs TRBV12-3 or TRBV12-4 and TRBJ1-1, with unresolved D. CDR3 length: 12 amino acids. Trimming took off 6 bases at V and 4 bases at J, with 9 bases between the two ends. The CDR3 sequence: CASSLQSTEAFF. CDR3 DNA: TGTGCCAGCAGCCTACAGTCCACTGAAGCTTTCTTT.

The chain links TRBV5-5 to TRBJ2-1; 12 positions match TRBD2. This CDR3 region has 15 residues. The germline V gene has CDR1 SGHKS and CDR2 YYEKEE (reference sequence). The V and J ends lost 0 bases and 7 bases, in that order; junction bases with no gene match: 2. This CDR3 reads CASSLGLAGGNEQFF. The DNA of the CDR3 is TGTGCCAGCAGCTTGGGTCTAGCGGGGGGGAATGAGCAGTTCTTC.

This chain links TRBV7-2 with TRBJ2-1, with 8 bases identical to TRBD2. Germline-derived CDR1 and CDR2 are SGHTA and FQGNSA. The ends lost 4 bases at V and 0 bases at J; junction bases unmatched: 2. The length of the CDR3 is 15 residues. In DNA, the CDR3 is TGTGCCAGCAGCTCGGGAGGGCGCTCCTACAATGAGCAGTTCTTC. This sequence encodes CASSSGGRSYNEQFF.

This clone was seen just once. The rearrangement uses TRBV18 and TRBJ2-5, with a weak D call TRBD1 (6 bases). Trimming pared 2 bases from V and 2 bases from J, leaving 12 bases between. The CDR3 sequence is 15 residues long. CDR1 and CDR2 from the germline V gene are KGHSH and LQKENI. Written as DNA, the CDR3 is TGTGCCAGCTCACCAGGGGCAGGGGTTCAAGAGACCCAGTACTTC. It is translated as CASSPGAGVQETQYF.